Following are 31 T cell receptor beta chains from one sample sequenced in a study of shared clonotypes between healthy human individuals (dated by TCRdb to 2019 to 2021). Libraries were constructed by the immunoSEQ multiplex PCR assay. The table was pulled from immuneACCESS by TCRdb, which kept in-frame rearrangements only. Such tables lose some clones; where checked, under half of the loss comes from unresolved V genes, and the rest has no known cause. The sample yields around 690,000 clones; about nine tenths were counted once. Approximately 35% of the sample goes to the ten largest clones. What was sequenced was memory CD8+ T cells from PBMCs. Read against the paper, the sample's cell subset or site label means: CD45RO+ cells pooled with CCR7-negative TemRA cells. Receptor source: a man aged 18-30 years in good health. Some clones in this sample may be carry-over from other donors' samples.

CDR3 amino acids: CASRPATGAEKLFF. CDR3 nucleotides: TGTGCCAGCAGACCTGCCACAGGGGCGGAAAAACTGTTTTTT. The V gene is TRBV7-9, the J gene TRBJ1-4, with 7 nucleotides matching TRBD1. V trimming: 6 bases; J trimming: 8 bases; junction bases outside the gene matches: 9. Germline lookup yields CDR1 SEHNR and CDR2 FQNEAQ (reference sequence). The CDR3 extends over 14 amino acids.

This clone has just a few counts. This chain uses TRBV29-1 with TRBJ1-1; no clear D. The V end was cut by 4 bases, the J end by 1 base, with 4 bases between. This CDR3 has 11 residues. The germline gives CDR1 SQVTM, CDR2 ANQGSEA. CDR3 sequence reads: CSVVENTEAFF. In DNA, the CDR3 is TGCAGCGTTGTAGAGAACACTGAAGCTTTCTTT.

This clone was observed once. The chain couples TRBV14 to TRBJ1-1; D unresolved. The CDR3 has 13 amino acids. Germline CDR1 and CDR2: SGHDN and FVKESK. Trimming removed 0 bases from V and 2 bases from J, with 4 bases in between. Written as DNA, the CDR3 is TGTGCCAGCAGCCAAGACGACAACACTGAAGCTTTCTTT. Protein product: CASSQDDNTEAFF.

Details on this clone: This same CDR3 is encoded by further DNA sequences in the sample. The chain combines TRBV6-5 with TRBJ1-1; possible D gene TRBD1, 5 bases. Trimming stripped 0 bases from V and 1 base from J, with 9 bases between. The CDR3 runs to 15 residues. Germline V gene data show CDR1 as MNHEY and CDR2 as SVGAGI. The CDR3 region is CASSYSRQGNTEAFF. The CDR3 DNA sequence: TGTGCCAGCAGTTACTCGAGGCAGGGGAACACTGAAGCTTTCTTT.

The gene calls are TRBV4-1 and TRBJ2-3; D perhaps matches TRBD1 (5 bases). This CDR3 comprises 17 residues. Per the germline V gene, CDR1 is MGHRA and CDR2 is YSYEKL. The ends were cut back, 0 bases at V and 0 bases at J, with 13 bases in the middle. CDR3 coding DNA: TGCGCCAGCAGCCAAGATTCTTGGACAAGAAGCACAGATACGCAGTATTTT. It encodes CASSQDSWTRSTDTQYF.

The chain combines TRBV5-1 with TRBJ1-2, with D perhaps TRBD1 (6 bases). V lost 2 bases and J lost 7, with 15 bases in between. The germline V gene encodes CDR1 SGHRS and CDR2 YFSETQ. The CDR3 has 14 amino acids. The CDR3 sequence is CASSFQRGRGGYTF. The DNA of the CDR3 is TGCGCCAGCAGCTTTCAACGGGGGCGCGGTGGCTACACCTTC.

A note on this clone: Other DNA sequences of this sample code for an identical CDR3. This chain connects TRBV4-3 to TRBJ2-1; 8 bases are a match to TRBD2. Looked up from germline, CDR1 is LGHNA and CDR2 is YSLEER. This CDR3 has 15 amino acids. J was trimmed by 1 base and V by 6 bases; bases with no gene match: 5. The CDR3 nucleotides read TGCGCCAGCAGTCCTGGACTAGCATCCTACAATGAGCAGTTCTTC. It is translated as CASSPGLASYNEQFF.

CDR3 in DNA: TGTGCCAGCTCACGGGGCCGGGGGCCTGACAATGAGCAGTTCTTC. Translating gives CASSRGRGPDNEQFF. V is TRBV18 and J is TRBJ2-1; the D gene could be TRBD1 or TRBD2 (6 bases each). V shed 4 bases and J shed 5 bases, with 15 bases lying between them. This CDR3 spans 15 amino acids. Germline V gene lookup returns CDR1 KGHSH and CDR2 LQKENI.

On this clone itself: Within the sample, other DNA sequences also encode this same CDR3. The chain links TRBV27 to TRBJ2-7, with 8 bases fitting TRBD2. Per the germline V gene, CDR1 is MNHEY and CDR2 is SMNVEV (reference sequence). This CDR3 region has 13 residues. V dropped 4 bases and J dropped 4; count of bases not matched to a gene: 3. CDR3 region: CASSWGGGYEQYF. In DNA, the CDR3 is TGTGCCAGCAGTTGGGGCGGGGGGTACGAGCAGTACTTC.

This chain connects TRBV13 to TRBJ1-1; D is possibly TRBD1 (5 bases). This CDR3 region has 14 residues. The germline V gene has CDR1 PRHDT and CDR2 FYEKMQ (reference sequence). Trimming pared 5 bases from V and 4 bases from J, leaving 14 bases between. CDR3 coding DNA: TGTGCCAGCAGCGCCAGAGGGAGGGGCACTGAAGCTTTCTTT. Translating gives CASSARGRGTEAFF.

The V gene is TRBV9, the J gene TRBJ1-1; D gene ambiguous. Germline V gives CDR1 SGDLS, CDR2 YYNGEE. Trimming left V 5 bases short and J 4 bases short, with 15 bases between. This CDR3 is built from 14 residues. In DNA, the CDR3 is TGTGCCAGCAGTGCTGATCCCCCGAGCACTGAAGCTTTCTTT. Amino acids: CASSADPPSTEAFF. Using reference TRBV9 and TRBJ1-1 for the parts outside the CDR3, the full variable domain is DSGVTQTPKHLITATGQRVTLRCSPRSGDLSVYWYQQSLDQGLQFLIQYYNGEERAKGNILERFSAQQFPDLHSELNLSSLELGDSALYFCASSADPPSTEAFFGQGTRLTVV.

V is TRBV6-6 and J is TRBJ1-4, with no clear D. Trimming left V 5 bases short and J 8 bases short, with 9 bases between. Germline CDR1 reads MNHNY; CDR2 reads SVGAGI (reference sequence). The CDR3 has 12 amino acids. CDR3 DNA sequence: TGTGCCAGCAGTCAACAACAGGAAAAACTGTTTTTT. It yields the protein CASSQQQEKLFF.

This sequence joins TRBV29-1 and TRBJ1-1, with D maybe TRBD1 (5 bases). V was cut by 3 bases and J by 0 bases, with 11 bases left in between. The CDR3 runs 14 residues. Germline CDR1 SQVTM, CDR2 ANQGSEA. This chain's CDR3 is CSVEAGRVNTEAFF. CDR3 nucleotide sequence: TGCAGCGTTGAGGCGGGGCGTGTGAACACTGAAGCTTTCTTT.

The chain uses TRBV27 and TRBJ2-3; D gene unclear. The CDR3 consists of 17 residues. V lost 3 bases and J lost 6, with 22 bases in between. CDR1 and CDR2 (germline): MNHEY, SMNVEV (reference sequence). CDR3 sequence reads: CASSLLRPVAEVDTQYF. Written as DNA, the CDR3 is TGTGCCAGCAGTTTGCTTCGGCCTGTGGCCGAGGTGGATACGCAGTATTTT.

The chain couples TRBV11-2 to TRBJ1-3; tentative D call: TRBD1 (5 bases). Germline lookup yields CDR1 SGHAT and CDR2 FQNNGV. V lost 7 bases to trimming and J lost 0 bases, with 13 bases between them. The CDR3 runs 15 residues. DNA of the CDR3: TGTGCCAGCATACGTTCAGACAGCTCTGGAAACACCATATATTTT. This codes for CASIRSDSSGNTIYF. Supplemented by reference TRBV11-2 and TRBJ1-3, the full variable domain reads EAGVAQSPRYKIIEKRQSVAFWCNPISGHATLYWYQQILGQGPKLLIQFQNNGVVDDSQLPKDRFSAERLKGVDSTLKIQPAKLEDSAVYLCASIRSDSSGNTIYFGEGSWLTVV.

The DNA of the CDR3 is TGTGCCAGCACCTCTCTGGGGCCTAACTATGGCTACACCTTC. Translation: CASTSLGPNYGYTF. This sequence joins TRBV28 and TRBJ1-2, with D maybe TRBD1 (5 bases). This CDR3 comprises 14 residues. The germline V and J ends were trimmed by 7 bases and 0 bases, with 12 bases remaining between them. CDR1 is MDHEN and CDR2 is SYDVKM in the germline V gene.

The CDR3 DNA reads as TGTGCCAGCAGTGGAAGTGGGTCCAACTACAATGAGCAGTTCTTC. This encodes CASSGSGSNYNEQFF. V gene TRBV27 combines with J gene TRBJ2-1, with D hard to call. Trimming shortened V by 5 bases and J by 3 bases, and 14 bases separated the two germline ends. CDR3 length: 15 residues. Germline-derived CDR1 and CDR2 are MNHEY and SMNVEV (reference sequence).

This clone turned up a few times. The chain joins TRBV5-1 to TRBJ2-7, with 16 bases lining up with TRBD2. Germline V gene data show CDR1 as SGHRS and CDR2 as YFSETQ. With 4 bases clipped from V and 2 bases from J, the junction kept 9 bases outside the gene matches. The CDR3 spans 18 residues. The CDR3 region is CASSGGTSGRGPPYEQYF. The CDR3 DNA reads TGCGCCAGCAGCGGCGGGACTAGCGGGAGGGGGCCCCCCTACGAGCAGTACTTC.

The CDR3 is CASSLKPGQGRSEAFF. CDR3 sequence (DNA): TGTGCCAGCAGCCTAAAACCGGGACAGGGGCGTTCTGAAGCTTTCTTT. The J gene is TRBJ1-1, the V gene TRBV14; 10 bases fit TRBD1. The CDR3 covers 16 residues. CDR1 and CDR2 from the germline V gene are SGHDN and FVKESK. V lost 4 bases to trimming and J lost 6 bases; unmatched junction nucleotides: 11.

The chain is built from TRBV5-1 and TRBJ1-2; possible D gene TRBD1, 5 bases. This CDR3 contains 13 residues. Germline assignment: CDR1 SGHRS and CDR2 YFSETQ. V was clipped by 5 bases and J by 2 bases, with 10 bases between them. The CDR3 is CASRMTENYGYTF. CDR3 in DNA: TGCGCCAGCAGAATGACAGAAAACTATGGCTACACCTTC.

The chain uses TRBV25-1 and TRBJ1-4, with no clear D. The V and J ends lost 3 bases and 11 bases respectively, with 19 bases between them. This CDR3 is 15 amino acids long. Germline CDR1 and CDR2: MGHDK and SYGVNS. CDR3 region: CASSEKGWETAKLFF. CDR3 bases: TGTGCCAGCAGTGAGAAAGGGTGGGAAACCGCGAAACTGTTTTTT.

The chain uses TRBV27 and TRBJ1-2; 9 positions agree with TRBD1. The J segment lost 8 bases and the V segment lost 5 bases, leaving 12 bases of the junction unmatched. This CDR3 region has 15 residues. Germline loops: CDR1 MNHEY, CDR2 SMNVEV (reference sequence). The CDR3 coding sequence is TGTGCCAGCAGTCTGACGACAGGGGGTTTGGACGGCTACACCTTC. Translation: CASSLTTGGLDGYTF.

The CDR3: CASSSGSHEQYF. For the CDR3, the DNA is TGTGCCAGCAGCTCGGGTAGTCACGAGCAGTACTTC. The gene calls are TRBV11-3 and TRBJ2-7; D not certain. CDR1 SGHNT and CDR2 YENEEA come from the germline V gene. This CDR3 has 12 residues. Trimming cost V 4 bases and J 5 bases, with 9 bases left between them.

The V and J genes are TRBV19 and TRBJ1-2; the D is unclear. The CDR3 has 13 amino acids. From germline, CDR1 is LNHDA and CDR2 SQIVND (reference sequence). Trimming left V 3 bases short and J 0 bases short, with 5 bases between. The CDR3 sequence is CASSMRTNYGYTF. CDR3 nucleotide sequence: TGTGCCAGTAGTATGCGGACTAACTATGGCTACACCTTC.

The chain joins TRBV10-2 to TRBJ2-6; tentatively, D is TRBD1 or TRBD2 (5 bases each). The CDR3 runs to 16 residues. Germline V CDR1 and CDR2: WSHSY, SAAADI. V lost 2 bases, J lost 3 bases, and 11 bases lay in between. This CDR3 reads CASSEVGEYGANVLTF. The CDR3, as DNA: TGCGCCAGCAGTGAGGTAGGGGAGTATGGGGCCAACGTCCTGACTTTC.

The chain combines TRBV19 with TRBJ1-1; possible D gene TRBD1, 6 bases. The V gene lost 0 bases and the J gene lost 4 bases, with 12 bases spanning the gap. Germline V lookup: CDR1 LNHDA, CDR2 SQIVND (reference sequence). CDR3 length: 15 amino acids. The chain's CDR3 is CASSIDREGGTEAFF. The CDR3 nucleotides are TGTGCCAGTAGTATAGATCGCGAAGGGGGCACTGAAGCTTTCTTT.

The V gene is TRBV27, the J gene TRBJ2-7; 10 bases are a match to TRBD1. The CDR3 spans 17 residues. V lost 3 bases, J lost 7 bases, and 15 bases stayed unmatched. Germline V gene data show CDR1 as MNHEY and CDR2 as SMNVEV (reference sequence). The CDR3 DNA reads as TGTGCCAGCAGTTTTTTAGTTGGGGACAGGGGTACGTTGGAGCAGTACTTC. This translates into CASSFLVGDRGTLEQYF.

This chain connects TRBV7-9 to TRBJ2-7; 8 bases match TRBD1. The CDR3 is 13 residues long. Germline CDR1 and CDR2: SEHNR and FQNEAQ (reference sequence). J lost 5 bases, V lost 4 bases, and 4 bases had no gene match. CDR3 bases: TGTGCCAGCAGCTACGGACAGGGCCACGAGCAGTACTTC. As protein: CASSYGQGHEQYF.

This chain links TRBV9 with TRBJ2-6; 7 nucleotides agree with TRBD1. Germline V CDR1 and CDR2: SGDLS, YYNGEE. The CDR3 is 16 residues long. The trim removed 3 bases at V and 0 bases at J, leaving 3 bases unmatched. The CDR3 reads CASSGDRYSGANVLTF. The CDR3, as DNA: TGTGCCAGCAGCGGGGACAGATACTCTGGGGCCAACGTCCTGACTTTC.

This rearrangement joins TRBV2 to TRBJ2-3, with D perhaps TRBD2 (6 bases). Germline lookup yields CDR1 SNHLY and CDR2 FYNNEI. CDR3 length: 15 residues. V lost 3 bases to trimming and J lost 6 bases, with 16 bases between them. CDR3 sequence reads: CASSEWRESMDTQYF. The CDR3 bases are TGTGCCAGCAGTGAGTGGAGGGAGTCTATGGATACGCAGTATTTT.

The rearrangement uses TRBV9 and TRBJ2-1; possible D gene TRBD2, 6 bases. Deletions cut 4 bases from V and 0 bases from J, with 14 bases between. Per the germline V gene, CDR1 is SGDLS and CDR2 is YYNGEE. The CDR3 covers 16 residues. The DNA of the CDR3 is TGTGCCAGCAGCCTTCTTAGCGGAAGCTCCTACAATGAGCAGTTCTTC. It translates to CASSLLSGSSYNEQFF.